The 21 T cell receptor beta chains below were found in one sample sequenced in a study of blood T cell repertoires in COVID-19. Profiling relied on immunoSEQ multiplex PCR, and the TCRdb table lists in-frame clones only, not all of them. The top ten clones hold 3% of a sample with approximately 240,000 clones, around 88% of them seen once. Sequencing was done on a sample of peripheral blood. Receptors were obtained from a young woman who had recovered from COVID-19.

This clone was observed a handful of times. J is TRBJ1-2 and V is TRBV5-4; TRBD1 agrees at 9 bases. This CDR3 spans 15 amino acids. Losses at the gene ends were 0 bases for V and 7 bases for J; bases not matched to a gene: 7. Per germline, CDR1 SGHNT and CDR2 YYREEE (reference sequence). CDR3 sequence: CASSLEGTGPRGYTF. The CDR3 DNA reads as TGTGCCAGCAGCTTGGAGGGGACAGGGCCTCGTGGCTACACCTTC.

The chain couples TRBV11-2 to TRBJ2-5, with 9 bases lining up with TRBD2. The V gene's germline CDR1 is SGHAT and CDR2 FQNNGV. This CDR3 is built from 15 residues. V was pared by 5 bases and J by 5 bases, with 9 bases of the junction left unmatched. CDR3 in DNA: TGTGCCAGCAGCCCGGAGCGGGGGGCCGGGGAGACCCAGTACTTC. Its translation is CASSPERGAGETQYF.

This chain links TRBV2 with TRBJ2-1; D perhaps matches TRBD2 (5 bases). The CDR3 runs to 13 residues. Trimming took off 7 bases at V and 6 bases at J, with 13 bases between the two ends. Germline V CDR1 and CDR2: SNHLY, FYNNEI. The CDR3: CASMRVLGNEQFF. The CDR3 nucleotides are TGTGCCAGCATGCGGGTGTTAGGCAATGAGCAGTTCTTC. Full variable domain (outside the CDR3, taken from reference TRBV2 and TRBJ2-1): EPEVTQTPSHQVTQMGQEVILRCVPISNHLYFYWYRQILGQKVEFLVSFYNNEISEKSEIFDDQFSVERPDGSNFTLKIRSTKLEDSAMYFCASMRVLGNEQFFGPGTRLTVL.

The chain employs TRBV5-1 and TRBJ1-4, with 8 bases fitting TRBD1. Germline lookup yields CDR1 SGHRS and CDR2 YFSETQ. The length of the CDR3 is 14 residues. J gave up 6 bases and V 4 bases, and 5 bases lay outside the gene matches. The CDR3 spells CASSHRDRHEKLFF. The CDR3 region has the DNA TGCGCCAGCAGCCACCGGGACAGGCATGAAAAACTGTTTTTT.

The J gene is TRBJ2-5, the V gene TRBV6-1; possibly TRBD1 for D (6 bases). V lost 2 bases and J 5 bases, leaving 15 bases between the germline ends. The length of the CDR3 is 15 residues. Germline CDR1 is MNHNS and CDR2 is SASEGT. The CDR3 DNA is TGTGCCAGCAGTGAACAATTAGGGGGTTGGGAGACCCAGTACTTC. It codes for CASSEQLGGWETQYF.

The chain joins TRBV27 to TRBJ1-1; D is ambiguous. Trimming cost V 2 bases and J 4 bases, with 20 bases left between them. This CDR3 contains 17 residues. Germline V gene data show CDR1 as MNHEY and CDR2 as SMNVEV (reference sequence). The CDR3 reads CASSLNQFFLAGTEAFF. DNA for the CDR3: TGTGCCAGCAGTTTAAATCAGTTCTTTCTGGCGGGCACTGAAGCTTTCTTT.

This rearrangement joins TRBV19 to TRBJ2-2; unclear D gene. Trimming removed 6 bases from V and 4 bases from J, with 15 bases in between. This CDR3 has 15 residues. Germline CDR1 LNHDA, CDR2 SQIVND (reference sequence). In DNA, the CDR3 is TGTGCCAGTAGGGAGCTTCCCTCTTCCACCGGGGAGCTGTTTTTT. Translating gives CASRELPSSTGELFF. The entire variable domain, with the rest obtained from reference TRBV19 and TRBJ2-2, is as follows: DGGITQSPKYLFRKEGQNVTLSCEQNLNHDAMYWYRQDPGQGLRLIYYSQIVNDFQKGDIAEGYSVSREKKESFPLTVTSAQKNPTAFYLCASRELPSSTGELFFGEGSRLTVL.

This chain connects TRBV5-1 to TRBJ1-4; 9 bases line up with TRBD1. There are 14 residues in the CDR3. Losses at the gene ends were 4 bases for V and 16 bases for J; bases not matched to a gene: 14. Germline V CDR1 and CDR2: SGHRS, YFSETQ. CDR3 loop: CASSPGTGLMLRFF. As DNA, the CDR3 is TGCGCCAGCAGCCCGGGGACAGGGTTGATGCTTAGGTTTTTT.

The CDR3 coding sequence is TGTGCCAGTAGTATCGGGACAGGATCCTACGAGCAGTACTTC. This codes for CASSIGTGSYEQYF. The chain combines TRBV19 with TRBJ2-7; 8 positions agree with TRBD1. The V gene end was trimmed by 3 bases and the J gene end by 1 base; junction bases not matched to a gene: 2. This CDR3 is 14 amino acids long. Germline lookup yields CDR1 LNHDA and CDR2 SQIVND (reference sequence).

The V gene is TRBV6-1, the J gene TRBJ1-5; unclear D gene. The V gene's germline CDR1 is MNHNS and CDR2 SASEGT. Trimming left V 3 bases short and J 5 bases short, with 17 bases between. The CDR3 is 16 amino acids. The CDR3, as DNA: TGTGCCAGCAGTGAGAGGGTGGCCGGCGGAGATCAGCCCCAGCATTTT. Translating gives CASSERVAGGDQPQHF.

This chain uses TRBV2 with TRBJ2-7, with TRBD2 matching 9 bases. Germline lookup yields CDR1 SNHLY and CDR2 FYNNEI. The CDR3 has 18 residues. Trimming at V came to 5 bases and at J to 2 bases, leaving 16 bases not matched to a gene. CDR3 in DNA: TGTGCCAGCAGTCCATTGGGAAATGCGGGGGGGGTCGCCTACGAGCAGTACTTC. It codes for CASSPLGNAGGVAYEQYF.

This sequence joins TRBV9 and TRBJ1-2; 7 bases align to TRBD1. After removal of 3 bases from V and 3 bases from J, the junction contained 8 bases not matched to a gene. The V gene's germline CDR1 is SGDLS and CDR2 YYNGEE. The CDR3 extends over 15 amino acids. Here the CDR3 reads CASSAWGQGDYGYTF. The CDR3 coding sequence is TGTGCCAGCAGCGCATGGGGGCAGGGGGACTATGGCTACACCTTC.

This clone appeared a single time. The chain is built from TRBV7-9 and TRBJ2-7; TRBD2 is a possible D gene (5 bases). Germline loops: CDR1 SEHNR, CDR2 FQNEAQ (reference sequence). Trimming removed 7 bases from V and 7 bases from J, with 20 bases in between. The CDR3 is made up of 14 amino acids. CDR3 in DNA: TGTGCCAGCAACATGAACCCCGGGCCGGGGGAGCAGTACTTC. Protein: CASNMNPGPGEQYF. The full variable domain, in which reference TRBV7-9 and TRBJ2-7 provide the parts outside the CDR3, is DTGVSQNPRHKITKRGQNVTFRCDPISEHNRLYWYRQTLGQGPEFLTYFQNEAQLEKSRLLSDRFSAERPKGSFSTLEIQRTEQGDSAMYLCASNMNPGPGEQYFGPGTRLTVT.

The chain recombines TRBV4-3 with TRBJ2-1; the D gene is possibly TRBD2 (5 bases). Germline-derived CDR1 and CDR2 are LGHNA and YSLEER. CDR3 length: 18 residues. V lost 1 base and J 0 bases, leaving 16 bases between the germline ends. The CDR3 reads CASSQVLRTLSSYNEQFF. CDR3 coding DNA: TGCGCCAGCAGCCAAGTCTTACGGACTTTAAGCTCCTACAATGAGCAGTTCTTC.

The genes are TRBV3-1 (or the pseudogene TRBV3-2) and TRBJ2-7; D is perhaps TRBD2 (6 bases). The germline V gene has CDR1 LGHDT and CDR2 YNNKEL (reference sequence). This CDR3 has 14 residues. V dropped 5 bases and J dropped 6 bases, with 17 bases sitting between them. The CDR3 region is CASSTHPEGLEQYF. CDR3 coding DNA: TGTGCCAGCAGCACCCACCCGGAGGGGCTCGAGCAGTACTTC.

This chain uses TRBV5-4 with TRBJ1-2; 8 positions agree with TRBD1. The CDR3 has 15 residues. J was trimmed by 5 bases and V by 4 bases; bases with no gene match: 10. CDR1 and CDR2 (germline): SGHNT, YYREEE (reference sequence). This chain's CDR3 is CASSPIDRGGYGYTF. CDR3 coding DNA: TGTGCCAGCAGCCCGATTGACAGGGGTGGGTATGGCTACACCTTC.

The J gene is TRBJ2-1, the V gene TRBV2; 8 nucleotides line up with TRBD2. The CDR3 consists of 15 residues. Germline V gene lookup returns CDR1 SNHLY and CDR2 FYNNEI. Trimming took 6 bases from V and 1 from J; bases not matched to a gene: 5. As DNA, the CDR3 is TGTGCCAGCAGCGCCGGGGGGGCTTCCTACAATGAGCAGTTCTTC. It yields the protein CASSAGGASYNEQFF.

The CDR3: CASSLVGMEGVGELFF. DNA of the CDR3: TGTGCCAGCAGCTTGGTCGGTATGGAAGGGGTCGGGGAGCTGTTTTTT. The chain has TRBV5-6 and TRBJ2-2; tentatively, D is TRBD1 (5 bases). Looked up from germline, CDR1 is SGHDT and CDR2 is YYEEEE. V was shortened by 0 bases and J by 7 bases, with 16 bases between the two germline ends. There are 16 residues in the CDR3.

The V call is TRBV5-5, the J call TRBJ2-7; TRBD1 agrees at 7 bases. CDR1 is SGHKS, CDR2 YYEKEE, per germline (reference sequence). V lost 2 bases to trimming and J lost 3 bases; unmatched junction nucleotides: 14. There are 17 residues in the CDR3. CDR3 amino acids: CASSFGERTGALYEQYF. The CDR3 DNA sequence: TGTGCCAGCAGCTTCGGGGAGAGAACAGGGGCGCTCTACGAGCAGTACTTC.

V usage is TRBV10-1 and J usage is TRBJ2-3, with 8 bases that match TRBD1. Trimming removed 4 bases from V and 0 bases from J; junction bases left unmatched: 6. The germline V gene has CDR1 WNHNN and CDR2 SYGVQD (reference sequence). The CDR3 is 16 residues long. This CDR3 is CASSGRQGHSTDTQYF. For the CDR3, the DNA is TGCGCCAGCAGTGGAAGACAGGGGCACAGCACAGATACGCAGTATTTT.

The J gene is TRBJ1-4, the V gene TRBV7-3; 9 nucleotides agree with TRBD1. Germline V gene lookup returns CDR1 SGHTA and CDR2 FQGTGA. The CDR3 has 20 amino acids. With V trimmed by 7 bases and J by 0 bases, 18 bases remained unmatched. CDR3 DNA: TGTGCCAGCACCGCTAATCACAGGGGGCCTGGAATTGCAACTAATGAAAAACTGTTTTTT. It translates to CASTANHRGPGIATNEKLFF.